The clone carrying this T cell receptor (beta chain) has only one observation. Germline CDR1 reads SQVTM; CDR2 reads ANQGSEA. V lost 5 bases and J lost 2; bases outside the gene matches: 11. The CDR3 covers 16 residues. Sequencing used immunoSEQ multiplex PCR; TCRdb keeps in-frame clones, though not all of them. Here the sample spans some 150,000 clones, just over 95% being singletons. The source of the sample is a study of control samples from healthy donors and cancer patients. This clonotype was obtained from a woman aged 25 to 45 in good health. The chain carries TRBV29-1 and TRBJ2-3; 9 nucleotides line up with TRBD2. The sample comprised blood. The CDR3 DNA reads TGCAGCGTTACAAAGGGCGGGGGGGCCGTCACAGATACGCAGTATTTT. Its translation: CSVTKGGGAVTDTQYF.